The entry below describes one TCR beta chain. Which antigen it targets is not known. Within one base of it there is no much larger clone, and no base qualities were kept. This specimen belongs to a study of blood T cell repertoires in COVID-19 (TCRdb year 2020). With regard to the full study: Samples covering the acute and convalescent phases of COVID-19 were provided by collaborators in the United States, Italy and Spain. The samples were drawn from the first 160 participants of the ongoing ImmuneRACE study and from 950 to 1,500 subjects provided by 6 global collaborators. The repertoires were released in a freely available public database intended as a resource for research on the immune response to SARS-CoV-2. Deeply sampled blood TCRbeta repertoires from subjects exposed to, actively infected with, or recovered from COVID-19 were included in the dataset. HLA class I and class II types, where available, came from metadata supplied by the sample provider rather than from assay-based typing. The prospective study material was composed of cDNA or gDNA derived from T cells, B-cell-depleted T cells, or PBMCs. A de-identified subject ID, COVID-19 status, age in years and sex were almost always included in the sample metadata. The paper as a whole reports these results and caveats: Clinical and demographic metadata were provided uncurated, with the amount varying by source and participant.

TCRbeta CDR3 regions were amplified from genomic DNA by means of the immunoSEQ Assay, a bias-controlled multiplex PCR. As for the authors' bioinformatics: The number of nucleated cells in each sample was estimated from the amplification of reference gene primers within the assay. To quantify the absolute abundance of each unique TCRbeta CDR3 rearrangement, sequence reads were collapsed and filtered. For each sample, productive Simpson clonality was calculated as the square root of Simpson's diversity index across productive rearrangements. TCRdb obtained this table from immuneACCESS and retained in-frame rearrangements with V and J assigned. These tables miss some clones; where compared with another copy, unresolved V genes account for less than half of the shortfall, and the remainder is unexplained. V and J calls and clone size are those listed in that table; D and trimming were worked out from the DNA. This sample holds about 140,000 clones; about 75% were observed only once. In total, the top ten clones hold roughly 2.9% of the sample.

The CDR3 runs 14 residues from the cysteine to the phenylalanine. This entry keeps only the CDR3 DNA: 42 bases, framed from base 1. Germline trimming: 6 bases from V, 8 bases from J; junction bases outside gene matches: 9. Per the germline V gene, KGHSH is the CDR1 and LQKENI is the CDR2. In the prospective study, participants were about 18 to 95 years old, resided in fewer than 25 geographic areas of the United States, and were enrolled through a virtual design. Cohort assignment in the prospective study relied on participant-reported clinical history from a screening survey and a study questionnaire. Recovered participants in ImmuneRACE Cohort 3 were defined by two consecutive negative NP/OP PCR tests, clearance by a healthcare professional, or resolution of symptoms. Each participant in the prospective study had whole blood, serum and a nasopharyngeal or oropharyngeal swab collected by mobile phlebotomists. Prospective study participants could optionally give additional blood draws and questionnaires over an approximately 2-month period. Blood samples from the prospective study were shipped frozen or at room temperature prior to DNA extraction.

Sequenced sample: PBMCs or T cells enriched from blood (not recorded which). This TCR was recovered from a woman aged 45 to 65 who had recovered from COVID-19. The V and J segments used are TRBV18 and TRBJ1-5, with 8 bases in between that match TRBD1. In nucleotides, the sequence is TGTGCCAGCTCCCTAGACAGGGGCCCCGAGCCCCAGCATTTT. The encoded protein is CASSLDRGPEPQHF.